This T cell receptor (beta chain) was captured by sequencing in a study of T cells after yellow fever vaccination. Findings and limits, study-wide: Some clonotypes were seen in both the CD4 and the CD8 compartments. These made up a small share and likely arose from convergent recombination. Primary-vaccination clones mostly resurfaced post-booster (around 96% CD4, roughly 90% CD8).

Universal primer sites and UMIs were introduced during 5'RACE template-switching synthesis of TCR cDNA. TCRdb independently ran MiXCR on the 5' RACE reads; one entry per CDR3 protein. In the table there are roughly 150,000 distinct CDR3 sequences, roughly 6.7% of which are singletons. Germline CDR1 reads ENHRY; CDR2 reads SYGVKD. This CDR3 region has 15 residues. V shed 10 bases and J 1 base; nucleotides not matched to a gene: 8. This clonotype was seen a handful of times. Its target is not known. The source is a man under 40 who received the YFV17D yellow fever vaccine. The rearrangement joins TRBV10-3 to TRBJ2-3, with TRBD2 identical over 10 bases. This sample comprised CD4+ T cells sorted from PBMCs, obtained 10 days after the yellow fever booster vaccination. In nucleotides, the CDR3 is TGTGCCACTCTAGCGGGAGAAAGGGGCACAGATACGCAGTATTTT. Its protein is CATLAGERGTDTQYF.